This T cell receptor (beta chain) was observed in a study of blood T cell repertoires in COVID-19. The table came from immunoSEQ multiplex PCR; TCRdb's copy has only in-frame clones and leaves some out. The sample consists of hundreds of thousands of clones, about nine tenths of them appearing once. This CDR3 contains 15 residues. Germline-derived CDR1 and CDR2 are SGHRS and YFSETQ. Trimming removed 0 bases from V and 6 bases from J; junction bases left unmatched: 3. This rearrangement joins TRBV5-1 to TRBJ2-2, with 9 bases fitting TRBD2. Sequenced sample: peripheral blood. The clonotype originates from a man aged 80 or over with acute or convalescent COVID-19. CDR3 loop: CASSLVAGVAGELFF. For the CDR3, the DNA is TGCGCCAGCAGCTTGGTAGCGGGAGTGGCCGGGGAGCTGTTTTTT.